The 25 T cell receptor beta chains in this list originate from one sample, sequenced in a study of beta chain features in type 1 diabetes. TCRB transcripts that were expressed got sequenced, as all of the isolated RNA had been reverse transcribed. Assay used: immunoSEQ multiplex PCR; TCRdb lists only in-frame clones, some missing. The sample records hundreds of thousands of clones, around 12% being singletons. Sequencing used naive CD4+ T cells from blood. The receptors derive from a man younger than 35 in good health.

The chain uses TRBV6-5 and TRBJ2-1, with D maybe TRBD2 (6 bases). V was cut by 0 bases and J by 8 bases, with 11 bases left in between. CDR3 length: 14 residues. Germline loops: CDR1 MNHEY, CDR2 SVGAGI. CDR3: CASSYSGGIDEQFF. In nucleotides, the CDR3 is TGTGCCAGCAGTTACTCCGGGGGTATCGATGAGCAGTTCTTC.

The chain joins TRBV29-1 to TRBJ2-1; 9 bases are shared with TRBD2. The germline gives CDR1 SQVTM, CDR2 ANQGSEA. There are 12 residues in the CDR3. Germline trimming cut 3 bases from V and 8 bases from J; bases unmatched to any gene: 2. CDR3 in amino acids: CSVDSGSDEQFF. The CDR3 DNA is TGCAGCGTTGATAGCGGGAGCGATGAGCAGTTCTTC.

The chain carries TRBV6-1 and TRBJ1-6; TRBD1 might be the D (5 bases). Trimming cost V 4 bases and J 11 bases, with 18 bases left between them. Germline assignment: CDR1 MNHNS and CDR2 SASEGT. This CDR3 contains 15 residues. The CDR3 region has the DNA TGTGCCAGCAGTGTTGTTCCAGGGTCGGAAGCACCCCTCCACTTT. Its protein product is CASSVVPGSEAPLHF.

This clone occurred a few times. The V and J genes are TRBV5-6 and TRBJ1-1, with 7 bases matching TRBD1. J gave up 7 bases and V 0 bases, and 3 bases lay outside the gene matches. The CDR3 contains 13 residues. The germline V gene has CDR1 SGHDT and CDR2 YYEEEE. The CDR3 spells CASSLGDRDEAFF. The CDR3 DNA reads as TGTGCCAGCAGCTTGGGTGACAGGGATGAAGCTTTCTTT.

The CDR3 loop reads CASSGQGYGYTF. For the CDR3, the DNA is TGTGCCAGCAGCGGGCAGGGCTATGGCTACACCTTC. V gene TRBV6-1 combines with J gene TRBJ1-2; tentative D call: TRBD1 (5 bases). The CDR3 consists of 12 residues. Between the trimmed V and J ends, which lost 6 bases and 4 bases, there was a span of 9 bases. Germline lookup yields CDR1 MNHNS and CDR2 SASEGT.

The chain employs TRBV30 and TRBJ1-2; 7 bases line up with TRBD1. The CDR3 sequence is 12 residues long. V was clipped by 5 bases and J by 1 base; unmatched bases: 1. Germline lookup yields CDR1 GTSNPN and CDR2 SVGIG (reference sequence). The CDR3 is CAWGTVNYGYTF. The DNA of the CDR3 is TGTGCCTGGGGGACAGTTAACTATGGCTACACCTTC.

This clone showed up just a few times. The CDR3 spells CASSRDRDHTGELFF. The CDR3 DNA follows: TGTGCCAGCAGCCGGGACAGGGACCACACCGGGGAGCTGTTTTTT. The chain uses TRBV2 and TRBJ2-2; TRBD1 matches at 9 bases. From germline, CDR1 is SNHLY and CDR2 FYNNEI. The CDR3 loop spans 15 amino acids. J was trimmed by 3 bases and V by 6 bases; bases with no gene match: 5.

The CDR3 region is CASSLAGSGNQPQHF. In nucleotides, the CDR3 is TGTGCCAGCAGCTTGGCGGGGTCGGGCAATCAGCCCCAGCATTTT. The V call is TRBV7-2, the J call TRBJ1-5; D is undetermined. V lost 3 bases and J 2 bases, leaving 11 bases between the germline ends. CDR3 length equals 15 residues. Per the germline V gene, CDR1 is SGHTA and CDR2 is FQGNSA. Supplemented by reference TRBV7-2 and TRBJ1-5, the full variable domain reads GAGVSQSPSNKVTEKGKDVELRCDPISGHTALYWYRQSLGQGLEFLIYFQGNSAPDKSGLPSDRFSAERTGGSVSTLTIQRTQQEDSAVYLCASSLAGSGNQPQHFGDGTRLSIL.

The V call is TRBV5-4, the J call TRBJ2-5, with a weak D call TRBD1 (6 bases). V gave up 0 bases and J gave up 1 base, with 10 bases separating them. The germline V gene encodes CDR1 SGHNT and CDR2 YYREEE (reference sequence). This CDR3 spans 15 amino acids. CDR3 sequence: CASSLEVDSQETQYF. The CDR3 bases are TGTGCCAGCAGCTTGGAGGTGGACAGCCAAGAGACCCAGTACTTC.

The chain has TRBV11-1 and TRBJ1-6; 7 nucleotides align to TRBD1. The CDR3 covers 16 residues. The germline V gene encodes CDR1 SGHAT and CDR2 FQDESV (reference sequence). V shed 2 bases, J shed 7 bases, and the junction held 8 bases outside the gene matches. CDR3 DNA: TGTGCCAGCAGCTTAAAGCGTACAGGGGCCAATTCACCCCTCCACTTT. Residues: CASSLKRTGANSPLHF.

This clone has just a few counts. This chain uses TRBV11-2 with TRBJ2-1; TRBD1 is a possible D gene (5 bases). The ends were cut back, 3 bases at V and 7 bases at J, with 19 bases in the middle. The CDR3 is 16 residues long. Germline CDR1 and CDR2: SGHAT and FQNNGV. CDR3 nucleotides: TGTGCCAGCAGCTTTAGGGGTAACGCTAAAGGGAATGAGCAGTTCTTC. It translates to CASSFRGNAKGNEQFF.

This chain joins TRBV6-5 and TRBJ1-2; D is unclear. Germline-derived CDR1 and CDR2 are MNHEY and SVGAGI. V was pared by 6 bases and J by 7 bases, with 18 bases between. This CDR3 contains 14 residues. The CDR3 DNA sequence: TGTGCCAGCAGCCGACTCGGGATCTCGGGTGGCTACACCTTC. It specifies CASSRLGISGGYTF.

The V and J genes are TRBV11-2 and TRBJ2-3, with D uncertain. The V gene's germline CDR1 is SGHAT and CDR2 FQNNGV. The CDR3 runs 15 residues. Trimming left V 1 base short and J 6 bases short, with 14 bases between. CDR3 bases: TGTGCCAGCAGCTTAGCCGTCGAGCTCCCCGATACGCAGTATTTT. Protein: CASSLAVELPDTQYF.

This clone was observed a handful of times. The chain recombines TRBV5-1 with TRBJ1-1; 8 bases are shared with TRBD1. Germline CDR1 and CDR2: SGHRS and YFSETQ. J gave up 6 bases and V 7 bases, and 8 bases lay outside the gene matches. CDR3 size: 13 residues. The CDR3 nucleotides read TGCGCCAGCGCGGACAGGGTGAGCCCTGAAGCTTTCTTT. This codes for CASADRVSPEAFF.

This clone has only a few counts. The genes are TRBV7-6 and TRBJ2-3, with D maybe TRBD1 (6 bases). Trimming stripped 5 bases from V and 1 base from J, with 16 bases between. Germline assignment: CDR1 SGHVS and CDR2 FNYEAQ. CDR3 length equals 16 residues. The CDR3 DNA sequence: TGTGCCAGCAGCCTCCCCCAGGGGCAACGCACAGATACGCAGTATTTT. Residues: CASSLPQGQRTDTQYF.

This chain links TRBV7-9 with TRBJ1-1, with D possibly TRBD1 on 6 matching bases. With 5 bases removed from V and 0 bases from J, the gap between germline ends came to 16 bases. Germline values: CDR1 SEHNR, CDR2 FQNEAQ (reference sequence). The CDR3 loop spans 16 amino acids. The CDR3 reads CASSPPRGAVNTEAFF. Here the CDR3 DNA reads TGTGCCAGCAGCCCGCCGCGGGGGGCCGTGAACACTGAAGCTTTCTTT.

This clone was recorded a few times. The chain combines TRBV10-3 with TRBJ1-2, with 8 bases lining up with TRBD1. This CDR3 is built from 16 residues. J lost 0 bases, V lost 3 bases, and 6 bases had no gene match. Germline V CDR1 and CDR2: ENHRY, SYGVKD. The CDR3 sequence is CAISEPGGKANYGYTF. In DNA form, the CDR3 reads TGTGCCATCAGTGAACCAGGGGGCAAAGCTAACTATGGCTACACCTTC.

The DNA for the CDR3 is TGTGCCAGCCAGACTAGCGGCACCGGGGAGCTGTTTTTT. As protein: CASQTSGTGELFF. J is TRBJ2-2 and V is TRBV28, with 9 nucleotides matching TRBD2. CDR1 and CDR2 from the germline V gene are MDHEN and SYDVKM. CDR3 length equals 13 residues. V lost 8 bases, J lost 4 bases, and 2 bases stayed unmatched.

This clone was seen only a few times. The CDR3 DNA reads as TGCGCCAGCAGCCAAGAAGAGGATAATCGAGTGGGTGAGCAGTTCTTC. Residues: CASSQEEDNRVGEQFF. V is TRBV4-3 and J is TRBJ2-1; D call uncertain. Trimming removed 0 bases at V and 9 bases at J, with 18 bases between. From germline, CDR1 is LGHNA and CDR2 YSLEER. CDR3 length equals 16 residues.

This clone was observed a few times. The CDR3, as DNA: TGCGCCAGCAGCCAACTTTCCGACAGGGGGTACTATGGCTACACCTTC. Encoded protein: CASSQLSDRGYYGYTF. This chain joins TRBV4-3 and TRBJ1-2; 9 bases fit TRBD1. This CDR3 has 16 amino acids. The germline V gene has CDR1 LGHNA and CDR2 YSLEER. The V and J ends lost 2 bases and 3 bases, in that order; junction bases with no gene match: 7.

There are a few counts of this clone. This chain links TRBV18 with TRBJ1-2; tentative D call: TRBD1 (5 bases). The CDR3 spans 13 residues. V was cut by 2 bases and J by 5 bases, with 9 bases left in between. Germline CDR1 is KGHSH and CDR2 is LQKENI. The CDR3 loop is CASSPGEGYGYTF. The CDR3 nucleotides are TGTGCCAGCTCACCAGGGGAGGGGTATGGCTACACCTTC.

V gene TRBV9 combines with J gene TRBJ2-1; a possible D gene is TRBD1 (6 bases). The V gene lost 3 bases and the J gene lost 10 bases, with 8 bases spanning the gap. Germline lookup yields CDR1 SGDLS and CDR2 YYNGEE. The CDR3 consists of 11 residues. The CDR3, as DNA: TGTGCCAGCAGCGGCGACAGGGAGCAGTTCTTC. Residues: CASSGDREQFF. Supplemented by reference TRBV9 and TRBJ2-1, the full variable domain reads DSGVTQTPKHLITATGQRVTLRCSPRSGDLSVYWYQQSLDQGLQFLIQYYNGEERAKGNILERFSAQQFPDLHSELNLSSLELGDSALYFCASSGDREQFFGPGTRLTVL.

V gene TRBV27 combines with J gene TRBJ2-6, with D uncertain. This CDR3 is built from 16 residues. Trimming took off 3 bases at V and 1 base at J, with 10 bases between the two ends. The germline V gene has CDR1 MNHEY and CDR2 SMNVEV (reference sequence). The CDR3 sequence: CASSFAVRSGANVLTF. CDR3 in DNA: TGTGCCAGCAGTTTTGCGGTTAGGTCTGGGGCCAACGTCCTGACTTTC.

This clone has just a few counts. V usage is TRBV2 and J usage is TRBJ1-1; D possibly corresponds to TRBD1 (6 bases). This CDR3 has 16 amino acids. Trimming shortened V by 7 bases and J by 5 bases, and 23 bases separated the two germline ends. The V gene's germline CDR1 is SNHLY and CDR2 FYNNEI. In nucleotides, the CDR3 is TGTGCCAGCACCCCTAACCGCCCGGGGGGCAGGACTGAAGCTTTCTTT. Its translation: CASTPNRPGGRTEAFF.

The chain recombines TRBV19 with TRBJ2-5, with 7 nucleotides matching TRBD2. Germline V lookup: CDR1 LNHDA, CDR2 SQIVND (reference sequence). The J segment lost 4 bases and the V segment lost 4 bases, leaving 6 bases of the junction unmatched. CDR3 length equals 14 residues. This chain's CDR3 is CASSSGSRRETQYF. The CDR3 nucleotides are TGTGCCAGTAGTAGCGGGAGCAGGAGAGAGACCCAGTACTTC.